The 10 T cell receptor beta chains listed next were all sequenced from one sample in a study of blood T cell repertoires in COVID-19. The method was immunoSEQ multiplex PCR; TCRdb's version includes in-frame clones alone and lacks a portion of them. The sample consists of about 390,000 clones, around nine tenths of them appearing once. Sequencing input: PBMCs or T cells enriched from blood (not recorded which). These receptors were taken from a woman between 45 and 65 years old who had recovered from COVID-19.

This clone showed up just a few times. V is TRBV7-3 and J is TRBJ2-6; D is possibly TRBD1 (6 bases). The CDR3 contains 18 residues. Germline loops: CDR1 SGHTA, CDR2 FQGTGA. The germline V and J ends were trimmed by 5 bases and 0 bases, with 17 bases remaining between them. For the CDR3, the DNA is TGTGCCAGCAGCAAACAGGGTCCCCAAAGCTCTGGGGCCAACGTCCTGACTTTC. Translating it yields CASSKQGPQSSGANVLTF.

The chain joins TRBV6-5 to TRBJ2-6, with TRBD2 as a possible D gene (7 bases). CDR3 length: 14 amino acids. Germline assignment: CDR1 MNHEY and CDR2 SVGAGI. V lost 8 bases, J lost 2 bases, and 10 bases lay in between. The CDR3 is CASAGATGANVLTF. The CDR3 DNA reads TGTGCCAGCGCGGGGGCAACTGGGGCCAACGTCCTGACTTTC.

The chain joins TRBV19 to TRBJ1-6, with 10 positions matching TRBD1. There are 15 residues in the CDR3. CDR1 is LNHDA, CDR2 SQIVND, per germline (reference sequence). Trimming took 5 bases from V and 9 from J; bases not matched to a gene: 7. The CDR3 DNA is TGTGCCAGTAGTCTAGGGACAGGGGTGGGTTCACCCCTCCACTTT. Translation gives CASSLGTGVGSPLHF. The full variable domain, in which reference TRBV19 and TRBJ1-6 provide the parts outside the CDR3, is DGGITQSPKYLFRKEGQNVTLSCEQNLNHDAMYWYRQDPGQGLRLIYYSQIVNDFQKGDIAEGYSVSREKKESFPLTVTSAQKNPTAFYLCASSLGTGVGSPLHFGNGTRLTVT.

In DNA, the CDR3 is TGTGCCAGCAGCCTTCCCCTCTCCGAGCAGTACTTC. Translated, it gives CASSLPLSEQYF. The V call is TRBV7-9, the J call TRBJ2-7, with D uncertain. Germline CDR1 and CDR2: SEHNR and FQNEAQ (reference sequence). V was clipped by 5 bases and J by 6 bases, with 11 bases between them. The CDR3 loop spans 12 amino acids. The full variable domain, completed using reference TRBV7-9 and TRBJ2-7, is DTGVSQNPRHKITKRGQNVTFRCDPISEHNRLYWYRQTLGQGPEFLTYFQNEAQLEKSRLLSDRFSAERPKGSFSTLEIQRTEQGDSAMYLCASSLPLSEQYFGPGTRLTVT.

This chain links TRBV3-1 (or the pseudogene TRBV3-2) with TRBJ1-5; the match to TRBD1 covers 7 bases. Germline V gene lookup returns CDR1 LGHDT and CDR2 YNNKEL (reference sequence). The CDR3 length is 14 residues. With V trimmed by 5 bases and J by 2 bases, 3 bases remained unmatched. The CDR3 DNA sequence: TGTGCCAGCAGCTCCGGGACAGGCAATCAGCCCCAGCATTTT. Translating gives CASSSGTGNQPQHF.

This sequence joins TRBV4-2 and TRBJ1-3, with TRBD1 matching over 8 bases. This CDR3 comprises 18 residues. CDR1 is LGHNA and CDR2 is YNFKEQ in the germline V gene. V shed 0 bases and J 2 bases; nucleotides not matched to a gene: 9. CDR3 nucleotides: TGTGCCAGCAGCCAAGATCGGGGCAGGGGGCTAACTGGAAACACCATATATTTT. This gives the protein CASSQDRGRGLTGNTIYF.

The chain uses TRBV7-2 and TRBJ2-1; perhaps TRBD1 as D (5 bases). The CDR3 is 16 residues long. The germline V gene encodes CDR1 SGHTA and CDR2 FQGNSA. Trimming shortened V by 4 bases and J by 6 bases, and 19 bases separated the two germline ends. DNA of the CDR3: TGTGCCAGCAGCTCTCTTAGATTGACAGACCGCAATGAGCAGTTCTTC. It specifies CASSSLRLTDRNEQFF.

This chain links TRBV4-3 with TRBJ1-6, with D possibly being TRBD1 (5 bases). CDR3 size: 19 residues. Per germline, CDR1 LGHNA and CDR2 YSLEER. Trimming took off 0 bases at V and 0 bases at J, with 15 bases between the two ends. CDR3 amino acids: CASSQDMQGRSSYNSPLHF. The DNA for the CDR3 is TGCGCCAGCAGCCAAGATATGCAGGGTAGGAGCTCCTATAATTCACCCCTCCACTTT.

This clone was detected only a few times. The V and J genes are TRBV29-1 and TRBJ1-1, with D maybe TRBD1 (5 bases). Trimming removed 6 bases from V and 5 bases from J, with 13 bases in between. Germline-derived CDR1 and CDR2 are SQVTM and ANQGSEA. The CDR3 is 12 amino acids. CDR3 bases: TGCAGCGTCAGGGTTCCGAGGACTGAAGCTTTCTTT. Protein sequence: CSVRVPRTEAFF.

The count of this clone is one. The CDR3 nucleotides are TGTGCCAGCAGCCAGACAGGGGGTAAATTTAACTATGGCTACACCTTC. It specifies CASSQTGGKFNYGYTF. The V and J genes are TRBV7-9 and TRBJ1-2; 9 bases fit TRBD1. The CDR3 runs 16 residues. Trimming cost V 5 bases and J 1 base; bases outside gene matches: 8. Germline CDR1 reads SEHNR; CDR2 reads FQNEAQ (reference sequence).